The clone carrying this T cell receptor beta chain was observed at least ten times. The CDR3 length is 16 residues. Germline CDR1 is MNHNY and CDR2 is SVGAGI (reference sequence). Trimming removed 0 bases from V and 7 bases from J, with 16 bases in between. The data stem from a study of PD-L1 blockade in urothelial cancer. The data were produced by immunoSEQ multiplex PCR, yet TCRdb's version contains in-frame clones alone and is incomplete. Among approximately 79,000 clones, approximately 86% were seen once, and the ten largest hold approximately 6%. This receptor was taken from an older woman with urothelial cancer. This chain connects TRBV6-6 to TRBJ1-5; the D gene is possibly TRBD1 (6 bases). Sequenced material: PBMCs, taken around atezolizumab (anti-PD-L1) treatment. The CDR3 loop reads CASSYSSGEGGQPQHF. In nucleotides, the CDR3 is TGTGCCAGCAGTTACTCATCAGGGGAGGGTGGGCAGCCCCAGCATTTT.